Sequencing of this TCR beta chain was carried out in a study of neurological immune-mediated disorders. The CDR3 has 13 residues. The germline V gene has CDR1 DFQATT and CDR2 SNEGSKA (reference sequence). V shed 6 bases, J shed 6 bases, and the junction held 7 bases outside the gene matches. A single record per CDR3 protein comes from TCRdb applying MiXCR to the 5' RACE reads. The profile shows some 38,000 distinct CDR3 sequences, roughly 4.8% of them singletons. The sample holds many counts of this clonotype. The TCR comes from a man younger than 35 in good health. The V and J genes are TRBV20-1 and TRBJ2-1, with TRBD2 matching 8 bases. The sample comprised CD4+ T cells from blood. The chain's CDR3 is CSAERGGSNEQFF. In nucleotides, the CDR3 is TGCAGTGCGGAACGGGGGGGCAGCAATGAGCAGTTCTTC.